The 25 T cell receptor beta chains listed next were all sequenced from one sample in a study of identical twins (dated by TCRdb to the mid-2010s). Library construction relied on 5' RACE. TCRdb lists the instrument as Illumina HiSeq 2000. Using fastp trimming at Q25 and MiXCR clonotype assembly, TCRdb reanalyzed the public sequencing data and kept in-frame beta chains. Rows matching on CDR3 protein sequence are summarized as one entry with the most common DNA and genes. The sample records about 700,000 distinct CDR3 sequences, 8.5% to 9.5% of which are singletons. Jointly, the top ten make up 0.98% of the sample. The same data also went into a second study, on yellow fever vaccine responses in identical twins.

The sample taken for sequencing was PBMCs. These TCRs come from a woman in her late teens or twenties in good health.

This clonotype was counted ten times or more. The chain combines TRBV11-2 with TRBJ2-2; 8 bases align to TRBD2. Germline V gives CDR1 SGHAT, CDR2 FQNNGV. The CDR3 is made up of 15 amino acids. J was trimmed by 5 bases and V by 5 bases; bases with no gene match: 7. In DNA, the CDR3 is TGTGCCAGCAGCCCCCGGGGGGGCGGTACCGGGGAGCTGTTTTTT. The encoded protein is CASSPRGGGTGELFF.

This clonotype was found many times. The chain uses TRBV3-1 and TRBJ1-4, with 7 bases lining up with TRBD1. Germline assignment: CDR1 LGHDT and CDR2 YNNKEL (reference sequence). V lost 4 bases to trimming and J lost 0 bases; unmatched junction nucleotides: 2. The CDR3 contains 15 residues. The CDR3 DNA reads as TGTGCCAGCAGCCTGGGGACAGCAACTAATGAAAAACTGTTTTTT. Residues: CASSLGTATNEKLFF.

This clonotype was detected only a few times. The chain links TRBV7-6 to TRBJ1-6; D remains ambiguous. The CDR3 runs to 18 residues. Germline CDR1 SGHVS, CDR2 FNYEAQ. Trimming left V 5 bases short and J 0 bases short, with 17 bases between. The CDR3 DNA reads TGTGCCAGCAGCGCCATAATCGGAGGCAGCTCCTATAATTCACCCCTCCACTTT. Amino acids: CASSAIIGGSSYNSPLHF.

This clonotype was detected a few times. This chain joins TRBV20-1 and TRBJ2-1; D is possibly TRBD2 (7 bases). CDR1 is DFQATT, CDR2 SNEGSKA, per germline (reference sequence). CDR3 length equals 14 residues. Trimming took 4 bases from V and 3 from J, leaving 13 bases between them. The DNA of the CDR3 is TGCAGTGCTACCAAGCGGGACAACTACAATGAGCAGTTCTTC. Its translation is CSATKRDNYNEQFF.

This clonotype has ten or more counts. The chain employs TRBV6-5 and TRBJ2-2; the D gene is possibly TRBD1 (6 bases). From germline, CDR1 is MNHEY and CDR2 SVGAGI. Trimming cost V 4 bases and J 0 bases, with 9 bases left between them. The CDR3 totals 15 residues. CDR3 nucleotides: TGTGCCAGCAGTTTTAGGGGGACGAACACCGGGGAGCTGTTTTTT. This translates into CASSFRGTNTGELFF.

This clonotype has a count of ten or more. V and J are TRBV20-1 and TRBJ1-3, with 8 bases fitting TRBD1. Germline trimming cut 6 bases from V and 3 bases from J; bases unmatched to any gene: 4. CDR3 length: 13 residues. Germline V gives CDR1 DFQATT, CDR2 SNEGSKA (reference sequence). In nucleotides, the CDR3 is TGCAGTGCCACAGGGGGTGGTGGAAACACCATATATTTT. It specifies CSATGGGGNTIYF.

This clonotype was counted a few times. CDR3 loop: CASSLNLGRFKTGELFF. DNA of the CDR3: TGTGCCAGCAGCTTAAACCTCGGGAGATTTAAGACCGGGGAGCTGTTTTTT. The rearrangement joins TRBV7-3 to TRBJ2-2; maybe TRBD2 (6 bases). Trimming removed 1 base from V and 5 bases from J, with 17 bases in between. This CDR3 has 17 amino acids. The germline V gene encodes CDR1 SGHTA and CDR2 FQGTGA.

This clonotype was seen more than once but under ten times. The CDR3 DNA is TGTGCCAGCAGCTGGACAGGGGTTGGCGGAGGCTACACCTTC. Residues: CASSWTGVGGGYTF. V gene TRBV5-6 combines with J gene TRBJ1-2; 9 bases map to TRBD1. The CDR3 extends over 14 amino acids. After removal of 3 bases from V and 8 bases from J, the junction contained 8 bases not matched to a gene. Per germline, CDR1 SGHDT and CDR2 YYEEEE. The whole variable domain, filled in from reference TRBV5-6 and TRBJ1-2, reads DAGVTQSPTHLIKTRGQQVTLRCSPKSGHDTVSWYQQALGQGPQFIFQYYEEEERQRGNFPDRFSGHQFPNYSSELNVNALLLGDSALYLCASSWTGVGGGYTFGSGTRLTVV.

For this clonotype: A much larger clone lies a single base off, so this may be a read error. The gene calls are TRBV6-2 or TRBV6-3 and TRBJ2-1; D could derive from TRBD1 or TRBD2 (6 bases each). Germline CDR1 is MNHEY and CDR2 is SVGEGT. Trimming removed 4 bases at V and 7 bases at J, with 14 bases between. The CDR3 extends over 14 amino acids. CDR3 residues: CASSFPGARNEQFF. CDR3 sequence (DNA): TGTGCCAGCAGTTTTCCGGGGGCCCGGAATGAGCAGTTCTTC.

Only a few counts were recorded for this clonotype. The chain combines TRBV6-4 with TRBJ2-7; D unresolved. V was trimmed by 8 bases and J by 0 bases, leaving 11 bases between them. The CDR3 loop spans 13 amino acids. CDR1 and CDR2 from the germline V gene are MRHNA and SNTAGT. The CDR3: CASPPDNSYEQYF. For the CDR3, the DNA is TGTGCCAGCCCCCCCGACAACTCCTACGAGCAGTACTTC.

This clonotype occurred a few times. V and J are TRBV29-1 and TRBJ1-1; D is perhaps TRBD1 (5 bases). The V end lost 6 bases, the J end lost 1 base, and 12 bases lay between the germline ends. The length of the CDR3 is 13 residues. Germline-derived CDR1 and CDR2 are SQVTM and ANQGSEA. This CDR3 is CSVPGRSNTEAFF. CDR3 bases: TGCAGCGTCCCGGGACGCTCGAACACTGAAGCTTTCTTT.

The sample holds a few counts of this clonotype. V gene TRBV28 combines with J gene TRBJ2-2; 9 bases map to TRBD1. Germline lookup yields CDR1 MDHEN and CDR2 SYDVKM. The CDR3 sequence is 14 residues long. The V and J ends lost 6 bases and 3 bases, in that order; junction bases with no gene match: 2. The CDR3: CASRRQGDTGELFF. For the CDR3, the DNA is TGTGCCAGCAGAAGACAGGGGGACACCGGGGAGCTGTTTTTT.

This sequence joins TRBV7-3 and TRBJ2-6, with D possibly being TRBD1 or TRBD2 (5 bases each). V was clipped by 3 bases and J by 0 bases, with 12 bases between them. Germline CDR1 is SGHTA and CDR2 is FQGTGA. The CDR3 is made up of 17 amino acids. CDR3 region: CASSLGPSRSGANVLTF. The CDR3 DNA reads TGTGCCAGCAGCTTGGGACCGAGTCGCTCTGGGGCCAACGTCCTGACTTTC.

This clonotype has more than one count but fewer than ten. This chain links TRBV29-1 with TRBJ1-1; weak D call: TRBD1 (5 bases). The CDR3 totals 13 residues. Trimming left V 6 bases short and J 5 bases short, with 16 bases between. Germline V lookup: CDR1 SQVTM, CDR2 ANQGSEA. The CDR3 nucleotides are TGCAGCGTAGCGTGGGGGAGGGAGACTGAAGCTTTCTTT. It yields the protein CSVAWGRETEAFF.

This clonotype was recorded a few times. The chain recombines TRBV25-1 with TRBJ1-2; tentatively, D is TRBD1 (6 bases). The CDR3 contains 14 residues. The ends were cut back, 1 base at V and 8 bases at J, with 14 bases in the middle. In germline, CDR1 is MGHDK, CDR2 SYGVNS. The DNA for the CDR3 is TGTGCCAGCAGTGAATTAGGGGGGGGGAGAGGCTACACCTTC. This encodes CASSELGGGRGYTF.

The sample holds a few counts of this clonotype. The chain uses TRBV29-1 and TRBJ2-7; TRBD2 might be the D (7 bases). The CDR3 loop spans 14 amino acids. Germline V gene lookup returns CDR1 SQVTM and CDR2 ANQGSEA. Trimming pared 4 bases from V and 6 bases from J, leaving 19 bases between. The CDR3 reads CSVADVGGASEQYF. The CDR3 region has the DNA TGCAGCGTTGCTGACGTGGGGGGGGCGAGCGAGCAGTACTTC.

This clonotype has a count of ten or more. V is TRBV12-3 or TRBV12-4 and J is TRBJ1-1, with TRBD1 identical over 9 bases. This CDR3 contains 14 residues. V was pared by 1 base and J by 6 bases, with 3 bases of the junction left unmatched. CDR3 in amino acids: CASSLVGQGAEAFF. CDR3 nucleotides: TGTGCCAGCAGTTTAGTGGGACAGGGCGCTGAAGCTTTCTTT.

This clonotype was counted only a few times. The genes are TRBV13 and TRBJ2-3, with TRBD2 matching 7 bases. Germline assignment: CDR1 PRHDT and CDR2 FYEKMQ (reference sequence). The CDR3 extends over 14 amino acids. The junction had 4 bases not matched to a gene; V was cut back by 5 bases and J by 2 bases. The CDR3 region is CASSERGLTDTQYF. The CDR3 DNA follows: TGTGCCAGCAGCGAGCGGGGCCTCACAGATACGCAGTATTTT.

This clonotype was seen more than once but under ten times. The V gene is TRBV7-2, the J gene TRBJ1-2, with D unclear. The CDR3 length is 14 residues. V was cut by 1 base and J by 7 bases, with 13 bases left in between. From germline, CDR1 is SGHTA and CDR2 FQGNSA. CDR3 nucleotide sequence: TGTGCCAGCAGCTTAGTGTTGGGGTCCGGTGGCTACACCTTC. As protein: CASSLVLGSGGYTF.

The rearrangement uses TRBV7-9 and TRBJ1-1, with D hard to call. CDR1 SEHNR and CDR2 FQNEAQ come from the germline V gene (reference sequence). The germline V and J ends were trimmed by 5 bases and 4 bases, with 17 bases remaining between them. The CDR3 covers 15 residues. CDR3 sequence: CASSPLRGSGTEAFF. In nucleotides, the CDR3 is TGTGCCAGCAGCCCCCTCCGCGGTAGTGGCACTGAAGCTTTCTTT.

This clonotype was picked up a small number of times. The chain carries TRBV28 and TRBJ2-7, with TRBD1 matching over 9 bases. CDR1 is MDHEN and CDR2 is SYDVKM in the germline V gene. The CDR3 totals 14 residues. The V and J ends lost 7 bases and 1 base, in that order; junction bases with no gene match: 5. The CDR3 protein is CASTATGGSYEQYF. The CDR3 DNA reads TGTGCCAGCACCGCGACAGGGGGGTCCTACGAGCAGTACTTC.

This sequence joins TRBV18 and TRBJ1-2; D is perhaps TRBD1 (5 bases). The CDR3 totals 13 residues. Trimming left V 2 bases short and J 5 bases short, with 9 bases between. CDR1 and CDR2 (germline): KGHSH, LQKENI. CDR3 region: CASSPSREYGYTF. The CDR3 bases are TGTGCCAGCTCACCATCCAGGGAATATGGCTACACCTTC.

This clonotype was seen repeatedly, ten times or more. This CDR3 is CASSFPGQGPDTQYF. Here the CDR3 DNA reads TGTGCCAGCAGTTTCCCCGGACAGGGGCCAGATACGCAGTATTTT. This chain joins TRBV28 and TRBJ2-3; 9 bases match TRBD1. V gave up 3 bases and J gave up 4 bases; unmatched junction bases: 5. The CDR3 extends over 15 amino acids. Germline CDR1 and CDR2: MDHEN and SYDVKM.

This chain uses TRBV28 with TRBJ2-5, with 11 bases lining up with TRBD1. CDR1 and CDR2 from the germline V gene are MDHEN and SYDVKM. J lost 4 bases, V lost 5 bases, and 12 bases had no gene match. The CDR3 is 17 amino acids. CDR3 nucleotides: TGTGCCAGCAGTCCCAGGACAGGGGGCGCTTACCGAGAGACCCAGTACTTC. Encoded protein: CASSPRTGGAYRETQYF.

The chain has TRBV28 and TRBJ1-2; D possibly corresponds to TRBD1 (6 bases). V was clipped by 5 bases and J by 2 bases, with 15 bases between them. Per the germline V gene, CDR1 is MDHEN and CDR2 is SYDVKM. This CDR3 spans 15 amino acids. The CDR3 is CASSTGHLTNYGYTF. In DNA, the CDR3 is TGTGCCAGCAGTACGGGACACCTCACGAACTATGGCTACACCTTC.